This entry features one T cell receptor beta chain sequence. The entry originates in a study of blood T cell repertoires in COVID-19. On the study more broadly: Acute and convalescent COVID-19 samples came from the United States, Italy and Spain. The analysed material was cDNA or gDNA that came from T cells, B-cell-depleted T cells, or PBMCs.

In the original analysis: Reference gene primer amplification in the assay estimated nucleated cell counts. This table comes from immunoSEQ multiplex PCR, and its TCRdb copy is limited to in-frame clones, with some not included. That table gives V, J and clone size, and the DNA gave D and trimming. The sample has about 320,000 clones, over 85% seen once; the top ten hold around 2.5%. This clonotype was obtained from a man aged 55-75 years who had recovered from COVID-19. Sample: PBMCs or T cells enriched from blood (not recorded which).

The CDR3 sequence: CASSAQGLGAGYTF. The CDR3 DNA reads TGTGCCAGCAGTGCCCAGGGGTTAGGGGCTGGCTACACCTTC. The chain carries TRBV27 and TRBJ1-2; a weak D match, TRBD1 (6 bases). CDR1 and CDR2 (germline): MNHEY, SMNVEV (reference sequence). Trimming removed 5 bases from V and 7 bases from J, with 17 bases in between. CDR3 length: 14 amino acids.